The rows below give T cell receptor beta chains drawn from one sample of a study of T cells in Graves' hyperthyroidism and ophthalmopathy. One entry per CDR3 protein, called by TCRdb with MiXCR from the multiplex PCR reads. The data contain 450,000 to 650,000 distinct CDR3 sequences, about a sixth of them singletons. Input material: blood. The receptors were gathered from a woman between 18 and 29 years old with Graves' ophthalmopathy. Both conserved end residues are part of each CDR3. Each record gives: V gene, J gene, CDR3 protein.

V: TRBV19; J: TRBJ1-1; CDR3: CASGDSHNTEAFF
V: TRBV4-3; J: TRBJ2-2; CDR3: CASSLSGTSNTGELFF
V: TRBV9; J: TRBJ1-1; CDR3: CASTTGAMDTEAFF
V: TRBV7-4; J: TRBJ1-1; CDR3: CASKFYRALGGEAFF
V: TRBV2; J: TRBJ1-5; CDR3: CASSETGYQPQHF
V: TRBV15; J: TRBJ2-5; CDR3: CATSRRQFQETQYF
V: TRBV5-1; J: TRBJ1-4; CDR3: CASSLGSRDAEKLFF
V: TRBV27; J: TRBJ2-5; CDR3: CASRRALVNLEETQYF
V: TRBV2; J: TRBJ2-3; CDR3: CASKGLAGGTDTQYF
V: TRBV5-1; J: TRBJ1-4; CDR3: CASSLAVGANEKLFF
V: TRBV18; J: TRBJ2-3; CDR3: CASSPSPSLAGDTQYF
V: TRBV30; J: TRBJ1-4; CDR3: CAWSKHEGSGLFF
V: TRBV7-9; J: TRBJ2-7; CDR3: CASSFPEGNRDEQYF
V: TRBV6-1; J: TRBJ2-3; CDR3: CASSADSGGAEDTQYF
V: TRBV6-1; J: TRBJ1-1; CDR3: CASRITGTGVGVAFF
V: TRBV11-2; J: TRBJ2-3; CDR3: CASSPSWDWMSTDTQYF
V: TRBV28; J: TRBJ1-3; CDR3: CASSLFVGSGSTIYF
V: TRBV27; J: TRBJ2-7; CDR3: CASSPRQGPRDEQYF
V: TRBV6-1; J: TRBJ1-1; CDR3: CASSDPWGTEAFF
V: TRBV7-9; J: TRBJ1-1; CDR3: CASSLSIAEAFF
V: TRBV6-2/TRBV6-3; J: TRBJ2-7; CDR3: CASSYSGVSSYEQYF
V: TRBV7-7; J: TRBJ2-7; CDR3: CASSGHPTGPPYEQYF
V: TRBV28; J: TRBJ2-5; CDR3: CASYADRVEETQYF
V: TRBV7-9; J: TRBJ2-1; CDR3: CASSLAGDKVNEQFF
V: TRBV5-8; J: TRBJ1-2; CDR3: CASSLDPGAGYGYTF
V: TRBV19; J: TRBJ1-6; CDR3: CASSRLPQGPNSPLHF
V: TRBV6-2/TRBV6-3; J: TRBJ2-2; CDR3: CASSYVASVAGELFF
V: TRBV12-3/TRBV12-4; J: TRBJ1-1; CDR3: CASSLMPEFEAFF
V: TRBV6-1; J: TRBJ2-7; CDR3: CASSGWDRGYEQYF
V: TRBV3-1; J: TRBJ2-1; CDR3: CASSLNRGGYNEQFF
V: TRBV20-1; J: TRBJ2-2; CDR3: CSAHEPGVNTGELFF
V: TRBV25-1; J: TRBJ2-2; CDR3: CASSEDTETGELFF
V: TRBV5-4; J: TRBJ1-1; CDR3: CASSQTGGSEAFF
V: TRBV10-3; J: TRBJ2-5; CDR3: CAISSGTSGVIETQYF
V: TRBV27; J: TRBJ1-2; CDR3: CASSPIGQAPYGYTF
V: TRBV27; J: TRBJ2-7; CDR3: CASSFPGRTYEQYF
V: TRBV3-1; J: TRBJ1-2; CDR3: CASSWGQGRGYTF
V: TRBV2; J: TRBJ1-6; CDR3: CASRGQGAYNSPLHF
V: TRBV5-1; J: TRBJ1-6; CDR3: CASSLEGQGSPLHF
V: TRBV14; J: TRBJ2-1; CDR3: CASSQDLPYLSYNEQFF
V: TRBV12-5; J: TRBJ1-1; CDR3: CASGSLRAGLHTEAFF
V: TRBV28; J: TRBJ1-1; CDR3: CASKGGDSKGTEAFF
V: TRBV24-1; J: TRBJ1-5; CDR3: CATSDPGVSQPQHF
V: TRBV7-9; J: TRBJ1-5; CDR3: CASSLEGGLQPQHF
V: TRBV6-1; J: TRBJ2-1; CDR3: CASCGSGLNEQFF
V: TRBV6-1; J: TRBJ1-1; CDR3: CASNSSPAFF
V: TRBV27; J: TRBJ1-1; CDR3: CASSRTGSVAEAFF
V: TRBV2; J: TRBJ2-3; CDR3: CASSEQLAGGQTDTQYF
V: TRBV20-1; J: TRBJ1-5; CDR3: CSARGQGEVQPQHF
V: TRBV6-1; J: TRBJ2-2; CDR3: CASRQTSNTGELFF
V: TRBV30; J: TRBJ2-1; CDR3: CAWTPLTSSYNEQFF
V: TRBV18; J: TRBJ1-4; CDR3: CASSPEDGTVDEKLFF
V: TRBV5-1; J: TRBJ2-1; CDR3: CASSVDRKNEQFF
V: TRBV7-9; J: TRBJ1-1; CDR3: CASSPPGREASF